This T cell receptor (beta chain) came from a study of blood T cell repertoires in COVID-19. Background on the study: Material from acute and convalescent COVID-19 was sourced from the United States, Italy and Spain. The cDNA or gDNA used as material had been derived from T cells, B-cell-depleted T cells, or PBMCs.

Trimming removed 2 bases from V and 7 bases from J, with 9 bases in between. The CDR3 has 14 amino acids. Germline assignment: CDR1 MNHEY and CDR2 SMNVEV (reference sequence). In the original workflow: Amplification with reference gene primers provided the estimates of nucleated cell counts. TCRdb keeps only in-frame clones here, not all; method: immunoSEQ multiplex PCR. V and J calls and clone size come straight from that table; D and trimming were deduced from the DNA. The sample lists fewer than 300,000 clones, roughly 85% occurring once. The V and J genes are TRBV27 and TRBJ1-6; D possibly corresponds to TRBD1 (6 bases). The TCR sequence derives from a man in his fifties with active or convalescent COVID-19. Sequencing was performed on peripheral blood. This CDR3 is CASSLDRSNSPLHF. In nucleotides, the CDR3 is TGTGCCAGCAGTTTAGACAGGTCGAATTCACCCCTCCACTTT.